Below, 27 T cell receptor beta chains from the same sample are listed, as sequenced in a study of T cells after yellow fever vaccination. TCRdb used MiXCR to reprocess the 5' RACE reads, holding one entry per CDR3 protein. The sample lists approximately 330,000 distinct CDR3 sequences; about 4% were seen once. This sample comprised PBMCs, obtained 5 days after the yellow fever booster vaccination. The source of these receptors is a man younger than 35 who received the YFV17D yellow fever vaccine.

At least ten counts were recorded for this clonotype. This chain links TRBV10-3 with TRBJ1-2; D possibly corresponds to TRBD1 (6 bases). The V end was cut by 5 bases, the J end by 2 bases, with 12 bases between. Germline V CDR1 and CDR2: ENHRY, SYGVKD. The CDR3 covers 14 residues. The CDR3 DNA follows: TGTGCCATCAGTCCCTCAGGGGAAAACTATGGCTACACCTTC. Translated, it gives CAISPSGENYGYTF.

This clonotype was counted many times. The chain couples TRBV10-3 to TRBJ2-2, with 9 nucleotides matching TRBD1. CDR3 length: 15 amino acids. Germline V gene lookup returns CDR1 ENHRY and CDR2 SYGVKD. V was clipped by 5 bases and J by 6 bases; unmatched bases: 7. Here the CDR3 DNA reads TGTGCCATCAGTTATCCGGGACAGGGAGCCGGGGAGCTGTTTTTT. This sequence encodes CAISYPGQGAGELFF.

The chain uses TRBV7-2 and TRBJ2-5; 11 positions agree with TRBD2. Germline V gives CDR1 SGHTA, CDR2 FQGNSA. V trimming: 0 bases; J trimming: 5 bases; junction bases outside the gene matches: 5. The CDR3 is 16 amino acids. CDR3 bases: TGTGCCAGCAGCTTAGCGCGACTAGCGGGGTTGGAGACCCAGTACTTC. Its protein is CASSLARLAGLETQYF.

The chain joins TRBV12-3 or TRBV12-4 to TRBJ1-6; D gene uncertain. Deletions cut 1 base from V and 7 bases from J, with 8 bases between. This CDR3 has 14 amino acids. CDR3 bases: TGTGCCAGCAGTTTAGGCGCTTACAATTCACCCCTCCACTTT. It codes for CASSLGAYNSPLHF.

This clonotype was recorded a few times. The chain couples TRBV11-2 to TRBJ2-1; D possibly uses TRBD1 or TRBD2 (5 bases each). Trimming cost V 1 base and J 6 bases, with 13 bases left between them. The CDR3 runs to 15 residues. CDR1 and CDR2 from the germline V gene are SGHAT and FQNNGV. CDR3: CASSLVGRAGNEQFF. For the CDR3, the DNA is TGTGCCAGCAGCTTAGTTGGCAGGGCGGGCAATGAGCAGTTCTTC.

The rearrangement uses TRBV4-3 and TRBJ2-2; TRBD1 might be the D (6 bases). This CDR3 has 17 amino acids. V was trimmed by 4 bases and J by 6 bases, leaving 21 bases between them. Germline V gene sequence: CDR1 LGHNA, CDR2 YSLEER. This CDR3 is CASSPYGRQGTSGELFF. The DNA of the CDR3 is TGCGCCAGCAGCCCCTATGGGCGGCAGGGGACGTCCGGGGAGCTGTTTTTT.

The V call is TRBV2, the J call TRBJ1-5; TRBD1 might be the D (5 bases). Germline CDR1 SNHLY, CDR2 FYNNEI. CDR3 length: 13 residues. Trimming stripped 4 bases from V and 5 bases from J, with 9 bases between. As DNA, the CDR3 is TGTGCCAGCAGTGTCTGGGGACATCAGCCCCAGCATTTT. Protein: CASSVWGHQPQHF.

The rearrangement joins TRBV29-1 to TRBJ2-3, with a tentative D call TRBD2 (6 bases). The V end lost 2 bases, the J end lost 2 bases, and 14 bases lay between the germline ends. Germline V gene data show CDR1 as SQVTM and CDR2 as ANQGSEA. The CDR3 is made up of 15 amino acids. The CDR3 reads CSVESSGPLTDTQYF. CDR3 coding DNA: TGCAGCGTTGAATCGAGCGGGCCCCTCACAGATACGCAGTATTTT.

The chain combines TRBV27 with TRBJ2-7; 13 nucleotides match TRBD2. The V and J ends lost 6 bases and 7 bases, in that order; junction bases with no gene match: 12. Per germline, CDR1 MNHEY and CDR2 SMNVEV (reference sequence). This CDR3 spans 16 amino acids. The CDR3: CASSKRGTSGGAEQYF. CDR3 DNA: TGTGCCAGCAGCAAAAGGGGTACTAGCGGGGGGGCTGAGCAGTACTTC.

A few counts support this clonotype. This chain joins TRBV7-3 and TRBJ2-1, with 7 bases fitting TRBD1. V shed 5 bases and J 9 bases; nucleotides not matched to a gene: 13. This CDR3 has 15 residues. Germline V gene sequence: CDR1 SGHTA, CDR2 FQGTGA. The CDR3 DNA is TGTGCCAGCAGCCAAGATCGACAGGGAACGGGTGAGCAGTTCTTC. The encoded protein is CASSQDRQGTGEQFF.

This clonotype was seen ten or more times. The chain has TRBV20-1 and TRBJ2-6; D may be TRBD1 (6 bases). V was shortened by 3 bases and J by 2 bases, with 8 bases between the two germline ends. Germline V gene lookup returns CDR1 DFQATT and CDR2 SNEGSKA (reference sequence). CDR3 size: 14 residues. CDR3 protein: CSASRTAGANVLTF. CDR3 sequence (DNA): TGCAGTGCTAGTCGGACAGCTGGGGCCAACGTCCTGACTTTC.

The chain couples TRBV19 to TRBJ2-7; possibly TRBD1 for D (6 bases). V was clipped by 3 bases and J by 0 bases, with 12 bases between them. The CDR3 length is 15 residues. Per germline, CDR1 LNHDA and CDR2 SQIVND (reference sequence). The CDR3, as DNA: TGTGCCAGTAGTATCACAGGGCCTACCTCCTACGAGCAGTACTTC. Protein: CASSITGPTSYEQYF. Using reference TRBV19 and TRBJ2-7 for the parts outside the CDR3, the full variable domain is DGGITQSPKYLFRKEGQNVTLSCEQNLNHDAMYWYRQDPGQGLRLIYYSQIVNDFQKGDIAEGYSVSREKKESFPLTVTSAQKNPTAFYLCASSITGPTSYEQYFGPGTRLTVT.

The sample holds a few counts of this clonotype. The chain recombines TRBV5-1 with TRBJ1-4, with 7 bases lining up with TRBD1. Germline V gene lookup returns CDR1 SGHRS and CDR2 YFSETQ. This CDR3 contains 15 residues. The V gene end was trimmed by 3 bases and the J gene end by 5 bases; junction bases not matched to a gene: 7. CDR3 sequence reads: CASSSLTGPNEKLFF. In DNA, the CDR3 is TGCGCCAGCAGCTCACTGACAGGGCCAAATGAAAAACTGTTTTTT.

This clonotype was observed many times. The gene calls are TRBV25-1 and TRBJ2-5, with D perhaps TRBD1 (6 bases). Germline assignment: CDR1 MGHDK and CDR2 SYGVNS. The CDR3 has 13 residues. Trimming took off 10 bases at V and 5 bases at J, with 17 bases between the two ends. CDR3 loop: CATTDSPRETQYF. In nucleotides, the CDR3 is TGTGCCACCACGGACAGTCCCCGGGAGACCCAGTACTTC.

The chain has TRBV28 and TRBJ2-1; no clear D gene. Germline CDR1 and CDR2: MDHEN and SYDVKM. The CDR3 contains 12 residues. With 3 bases removed from V and 5 bases from J, the gap between germline ends came to 5 bases. DNA of the CDR3: TGTGCCAGCAGTTTCATGGACAATGAGCAGTTCTTC. This gives the protein CASSFMDNEQFF.

The chain uses TRBV14 and TRBJ1-2; D remains unclear. CDR1 and CDR2 from the germline V gene are SGHDN and FVKESK. The CDR3 is made up of 16 amino acids. V was cut by 4 bases and J by 7 bases, with 22 bases left in between. CDR3 DNA sequence: TGTGCCAGCAGCCGTTCCACTTCGCTAGGACGGGTTGGCTACACCTTC. Translation: CASSRSTSLGRVGYTF.

This clonotype was counted a few times. J is TRBJ1-2 and V is TRBV7-9; 8 bases map to TRBD1. Germline lookup yields CDR1 SEHNR and CDR2 FQNEAQ (reference sequence). Trimming at V came to 5 bases and at J to 7 bases, leaving 3 bases not matched to a gene. The CDR3 extends over 12 amino acids. The CDR3 spells CASSLRGLGYTF. The CDR3 DNA sequence: TGTGCCAGCAGCCTCAGGGGGCTTGGCTACACCTTC.

This chain joins TRBV13 and TRBJ2-7, with TRBD1 matching 8 bases. V gave up 5 bases and J gave up 1 base; unmatched junction bases: 13. The CDR3 is made up of 17 amino acids. Germline V lookup: CDR1 PRHDT, CDR2 FYEKMQ (reference sequence). The CDR3 is CASSISTPGTGSYEQYF. CDR3 bases: TGTGCCAGCAGCATCTCCACCCCCGGGACAGGATCCTACGAGCAGTACTTC.

This clonotype was recorded many times. This sequence joins TRBV5-1 and TRBJ2-3; 10 nucleotides align to TRBD2. Per germline, CDR1 SGHRS and CDR2 YFSETQ. The V and J ends lost 0 bases and 3 bases, in that order; junction bases with no gene match: 10. The CDR3 is 18 amino acids. The chain's CDR3 is CASSLASGGLSETDTQYF. The CDR3 coding sequence is TGCGCCAGCAGCTTGGCTAGCGGGGGACTTAGCGAAACAGATACGCAGTATTTT.

This clonotype has more than one count but fewer than ten. The chain is built from TRBV15 and TRBJ2-3; D gene uncertain. The V end lost 0 bases, the J end lost 3 bases, and 10 bases lay between the germline ends. This CDR3 has 15 amino acids. Germline V CDR1 and CDR2: LNHNV, YYDKDF (reference sequence). The CDR3 DNA reads TGTGCCACCAGCAGAGATTTCCAGTCTACAGATACGCAGTATTTT. Translated, it gives CATSRDFQSTDTQYF.

V gene TRBV5-1 combines with J gene TRBJ2-3; 7 bases fit TRBD2. The CDR3 extends over 14 amino acids. CDR1 and CDR2 (germline): SGHRS, YFSETQ. V lost 3 bases to trimming and J lost 2 bases; unmatched junction nucleotides: 3. For the CDR3, the DNA is TGCGCCAGCAGCTCCCTAGCGGACACAGATACGCAGTATTTT. As protein: CASSSLADTDTQYF.

This clonotype appeared many times. The chain is built from TRBV20-1 and TRBJ1-1; tentative D call: TRBD1 (6 bases). Trimming pared 5 bases from V and 0 bases from J, leaving 10 bases between. CDR1 and CDR2 from the germline V gene are DFQATT and SNEGSKA (reference sequence). The CDR3 extends over 13 amino acids. The CDR3, as DNA: TGCAGTGCTGACGACAGGCTGAACACTGAAGCTTTCTTT. Encoded protein: CSADDRLNTEAFF.

J is TRBJ1-2 and V is TRBV20-1; the match to TRBD1 covers 7 bases. The CDR3 totals 14 residues. The junction had 6 bases not matched to a gene; V was cut back by 3 bases and J by 2 bases. Germline CDR1 is DFQATT and CDR2 is SNEGSKA (reference sequence). The CDR3 DNA sequence: TGCAGTGCTAGGGGACAGAGCAAAAACTATGGCTACACCTTC. Its protein is CSARGQSKNYGYTF.

The CDR3 nucleotides read TGTGCCAGCACAACAAGCGCCGGGACTAGGTGGGGTAATGAGCAGTTCTTC. Protein: CASTTSAGTRWGNEQFF. The genes are TRBV3-1 and TRBJ2-1; TRBD2 matches at 8 bases. The germline V gene has CDR1 LGHDT and CDR2 YNNKEL (reference sequence). The CDR3 length is 17 residues. The trim removed 7 bases at V and 7 bases at J, leaving 18 bases unmatched.

The rearrangement links TRBV7-2 to TRBJ2-3; D may be TRBD1 (5 bases). Germline loops: CDR1 SGHTA, CDR2 FQGNSA. The CDR3 has 15 amino acids. Trimming removed 5 bases from V and 4 bases from J, with 16 bases in between. The CDR3 DNA is TGTGCCAGCAGCCCCTTAGCAGGGATTGCAGATACGCAGTATTTT. Its protein is CASSPLAGIADTQYF.

The chain carries TRBV18 and TRBJ1-4; 8 nucleotides align to TRBD1. The CDR3 spans 16 residues. Germline loops: CDR1 KGHSH, CDR2 LQKENI. V shed 3 bases, J shed 8 bases, and the junction held 11 bases outside the gene matches. The CDR3 region has the DNA TGTGCCAGCTCACCGAGAGTAGCAGGGGGCAACGAAAAACTGTTTTTT. Translated: CASSPRVAGGNEKLFF.

This chain uses TRBV6-2 or TRBV6-3 with TRBJ1-1; TRBD1 might be the D (5 bases). From germline, CDR1 is MNHEY and CDR2 SVGEGT. Trimming left V 6 bases short and J 13 bases short, with 24 bases between. This CDR3 comprises 14 residues. CDR3 sequence reads: CASRTTVAEASVFF. The DNA for the CDR3 is TGTGCCAGCAGAACGACAGTAGCGGAAGCATCCGTTTTCTTT.